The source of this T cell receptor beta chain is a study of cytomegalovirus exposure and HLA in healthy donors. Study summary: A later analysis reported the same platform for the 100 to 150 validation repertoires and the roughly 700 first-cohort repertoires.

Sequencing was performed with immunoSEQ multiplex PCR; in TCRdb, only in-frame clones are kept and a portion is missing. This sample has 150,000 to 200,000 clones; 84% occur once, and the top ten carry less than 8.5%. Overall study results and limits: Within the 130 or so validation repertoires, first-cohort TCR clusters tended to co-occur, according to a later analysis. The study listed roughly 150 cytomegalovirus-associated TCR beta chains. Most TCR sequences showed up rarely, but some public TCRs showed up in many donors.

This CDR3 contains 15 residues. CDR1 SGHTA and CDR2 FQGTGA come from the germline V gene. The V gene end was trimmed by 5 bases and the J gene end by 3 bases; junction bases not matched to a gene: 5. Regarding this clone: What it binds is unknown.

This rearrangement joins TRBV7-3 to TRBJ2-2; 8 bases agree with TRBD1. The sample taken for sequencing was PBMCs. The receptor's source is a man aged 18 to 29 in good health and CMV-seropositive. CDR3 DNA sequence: TGTGCCAGCAGCCTGACAGGGGAGGACACCGGGGAGCTGTTTTTT. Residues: CASSLTGEDTGELFF. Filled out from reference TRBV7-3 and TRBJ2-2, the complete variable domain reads GAGVSQTPSNKVTEKGKYVELRCDPISGHTALYWYRQSLGQGPEFLIYFQGTGAADDSGLPNDRFFAVRPEGSVSTLKIQRTERGDSAVYLCASSLTGEDTGELFFGEGSRLTVL.